This T cell receptor (beta chain) is drawn from a study of glioma-infiltrating T cells after dendritic cell vaccination. Regarding the study as a whole: Higher pretreatment TIL content predicted longer progression-free time and survival.

Sequencing used immunoSEQ multiplex PCR; TCRdb keeps in-frame clones, though not all of them. In the table there are about 73,000 clones, about 80% of which are singletons. Concerning this clone itself: Its antigen is as yet unknown.

The CDR3 covers 14 residues. The germline gives CDR1 SGHRS, CDR2 YFSETQ. V lost 0 bases, J lost 5 bases, and 2 bases stayed unmatched. The sequence came from a human donor with glioblastoma. Here the sequenced sample was blood, taken before dendritic cell vaccination. V is TRBV5-1 and J is TRBJ2-1; 7 bases are shared with TRBD2. In DNA form, the CDR3 reads TGCGCCAGCAGCTTGGAGCTAGCGGACAATGAGCAGTTCTTC. This sequence encodes CASSLELADNEQFF.